Listed here are 4 T cell receptor beta chains from one sample, sequenced in a study of shared clonotypes between healthy human individuals. The assay was immunoSEQ multiplex PCR, and TCRdb's table has in-frame clones only and misses some. The sample gives about 1.1 million clones, approximately 80% of which show up once; around 0.6% is in the top ten. The sample comprised memory CD4+ T cells from PBMCs. As for subset: CD45RA-negative fraction. Receptors originate from a man aged 18-30 years in good health. Some clones in this sample may be carry-over from other donors' samples.

To note about this clone: This sequence is one base from a far larger clone and is likely a read error. The sample has other DNA sequences that encode this CDR3 too. V is TRBV7-3 and J is TRBJ1-2; 7 positions match TRBD1. Germline V gives CDR1 SGHTA, CDR2 FQGTGA. The CDR3 runs to 15 residues. CDR3 amino acids: CASSLPGQSIYGYTF. CDR3 coding DNA: TGCGCCAGCAGCTTACCGGGACAGTCCATCTATGGCTACACCTTC.

The DNA for the CDR3 is TGTGCCAGCAGCGACGACAGGGGGATAGGGAAGACCCAGTACTTC. Translated: CASSDDRGIGKTQYF. This chain joins TRBV7-3 and TRBJ2-5; the match to TRBD1 covers 9 bases. The CDR3 contains 15 residues. Germline loops: CDR1 SGHTA, CDR2 FQGTGA. With V trimmed by 5 bases and J by 6 bases, 10 bases remained unmatched.

A note on this clone: The sample contains more than one DNA sequence encoding this CDR3. This chain connects TRBV18 to TRBJ2-7, with 11 bases fitting TRBD2. CDR3 length: 15 residues. Germline assignment: CDR1 KGHSH and CDR2 LQKENI. V shed 3 bases and J 3 bases; nucleotides not matched to a gene: 4. Here the CDR3 reads CASSPPTSGSYEQYF. The DNA for the CDR3 is TGTGCCAGCTCACCGCCTACTAGCGGGAGCTACGAGCAGTACTTC.

On this clone: The sample contains more than one DNA sequence encoding this CDR3. The J gene is TRBJ1-1, the V gene TRBV28, with D maybe TRBD1 (5 bases). Germline V gene sequence: CDR1 MDHEN, CDR2 SYDVKM. Trimming removed 1 base at V and 3 bases at J, with 9 bases between. The CDR3 consists of 14 residues. The CDR3, as DNA: TGTGCCAGCAGTTTATCCGGGGGGGACACTGAAGCTTTCTTT. This encodes CASSLSGGDTEAFF.